The text below deals with one TCR beta chain. This entry comes from a study of blood T cell repertoires in COVID-19. Study overall: Sources were T cells, B-cell-depleted T cells, or PBMCs; the material itself was cDNA or gDNA.

The repertoire was sequenced with immunoSEQ multiplex PCR; TCRdb's copy has only in-frame clones and lacks some. The profile covers 50,000 or so clones, with over 80% appearing a single time and approximately 16% taken by the ten largest. The specimen was peripheral blood. This receptor was obtained from a man aged 35 to 55 with acute or convalescent COVID-19.

The chain's CDR3 is CASSETTAYGYTF. DNA of the CDR3: TGCGCCAGCAGTGAGACAACAGCCTATGGCTACACCTTC. V usage is TRBV10-1 and J usage is TRBJ1-2; D not resolved. Looked up from germline, CDR1 is WNHNN and CDR2 is SYGVQD (reference sequence). This CDR3 has 13 amino acids. V was pared by 2 bases and J by 4 bases, with 8 bases between.